One sample yielded the 25 T cell receptor beta chains listed below, sequenced in a study of T cells in Graves' hyperthyroidism and ophthalmopathy. TCR beta CDR3 region amplification was performed from RNA transcripts. TCR CDR3 regions were first amplified by RT-PCR with HTBI primers. TCRdb redid the calling of the multiplex PCR reads with MiXCR, one entry per CDR3 protein. The data hold 490,000 or so distinct CDR3 sequences, with 40% to 50% observed a single time. Material: peripheral blood or thyroid tissue (not recorded which). Receptor source: an adult woman with Graves' disease, either hyperthyroidism or ophthalmopathy (not recorded which).

The chain carries TRBV15 and TRBJ2-5; D is perhaps TRBD2 (6 bases). The V and J ends lost 0 bases and 5 bases respectively, with 19 bases between them. Germline V gene data show CDR1 as LNHNV and CDR2 as YYDKDF (reference sequence). The CDR3 spans 17 residues. The CDR3, as DNA: TGTGCCACCAGCAGAGATGGGGTAGCGGCCTACAATGAGACCCAGTACTTC. Encoded protein: CATSRDGVAAYNETQYF. The variable domain in full, completed from reference TRBV15 and TRBJ2-5, reads DAMVIQNPRYQVTQFGKPVTLSCSQTLNHNVMYWYQQKSSQAPKLLFHYYDKDFNNEADTPDNFQSRRPNTSFCFLDIRSPGLGDTAMYLCATSRDGVAAYNETQYFGPGTRLLVL.

This clonotype was found a few times. The chain is built from TRBV5-8 and TRBJ2-2, with 8 nucleotides matching TRBD1. This CDR3 has 15 residues. Germline lookup yields CDR1 SGHTS and CDR2 YDEGEE. The J segment lost 4 bases and the V segment lost 2 bases, leaving 4 bases of the junction unmatched. The CDR3 DNA follows: TGTGCCAGCAGCTTTCAACAGGGGGTCACCGGGGAGCTGTTTTTT. Translating gives CASSFQQGVTGELFF.

The sample holds a few counts of this clonotype. J is TRBJ2-7 and V is TRBV7-9; no reliable D call. The V end lost 2 bases, the J end lost 1 base, and 12 bases lay between the germline ends. This CDR3 spans 15 amino acids. The germline CDR1 and CDR2 sequences are SEHNR and FQNEAQ (reference sequence). This CDR3 is CASSLTPTVSYEQYF. CDR3 bases: TGTGCCAGCAGCTTAACCCCGACGGTTTCCTACGAGCAGTACTTC.

This clonotype was counted only a few times. The rearrangement links TRBV19 to TRBJ1-5; D unresolved. Germline values: CDR1 LNHDA, CDR2 SQIVND (reference sequence). The CDR3 totals 13 residues. Trimming removed 7 bases at V and 7 bases at J, with 14 bases between. CDR3 amino acids: CASMSPIGQPQHF. The CDR3 bases are TGTGCCAGTATGAGCCCTATAGGGCAGCCCCAGCATTTT. Filled out from reference TRBV19 and TRBJ1-5, the complete variable domain reads DGGITQSPKYLFRKEGQNVTLSCEQNLNHDAMYWYRQDPGQGLRLIYYSQIVNDFQKGDIAEGYSVSREKKESFPLTVTSAQKNPTAFYLCASMSPIGQPQHFGDGTRLSIL.

The chain uses TRBV19 and TRBJ1-1; TRBD1 agrees at 11 bases. CDR1 is LNHDA, CDR2 SQIVND, per germline (reference sequence). CDR3 length equals 16 residues. V lost 3 bases to trimming and J lost 1 base; unmatched junction nucleotides: 4. Here the CDR3 reads CASSIGGQGENTEAFF. In nucleotides, the CDR3 is TGTGCCAGTAGTATTGGGGGACAGGGGGAGAACACTGAAGCTTTCTTT. Complete variable domain (other parts from reference TRBV19 and TRBJ1-1): DGGITQSPKYLFRKEGQNVTLSCEQNLNHDAMYWYRQDPGQGLRLIYYSQIVNDFQKGDIAEGYSVSREKKESFPLTVTSAQKNPTAFYLCASSIGGQGENTEAFFGQGTRLTVV.

The V gene is TRBV29-1, the J gene TRBJ2-2; no firm D call. The CDR3 length is 12 residues. V lost 4 bases and J 0 bases, leaving 3 bases between the germline ends. From germline, CDR1 is SQVTM and CDR2 ANQGSEA. The CDR3 DNA is TGCAGCGTTGGTTCGAACACCGGGGAGCTGTTTTTT. It yields the protein CSVGSNTGELFF.

The chain carries TRBV13 and TRBJ2-5; 8 bases align to TRBD2. This CDR3 is 17 amino acids long. Per the germline V gene, CDR1 is PRHDT and CDR2 is FYEKMQ (reference sequence). V was clipped by 3 bases and J by 1 base; unmatched bases: 10. The DNA for the CDR3 is TGTGCCAGCAGCTTTAGGTGGCTAGCGGGTCGCCAAGAGACCCAGTACTTC. Translation gives CASSFRWLAGRQETQYF. The full variable domain, completed using reference TRBV13 and TRBJ2-5, is AAGVIQSPRHLIKEKRETATLKCYPIPRHDTVYWYQQGPGQDPQFLISFYEKMQSDKGSIPDRFSAQQFSDYHSELNMSSLELGDSALYFCASSFRWLAGRQETQYFGPGTRLLVL.

This chain uses TRBV12-3 or TRBV12-4 with TRBJ2-5; 7 nucleotides align to TRBD1. The CDR3 sequence is 14 residues long. Losses at the gene ends were 4 bases for V and 3 bases for J; bases not matched to a gene: 5. The CDR3 is CASSSADREETQYF. CDR3 in DNA: TGTGCCAGCAGTTCCGCAGACAGGGAAGAGACCCAGTACTTC.

This rearrangement joins TRBV9 to TRBJ1-2; D unclear. The CDR3 extends over 15 amino acids. Trimming removed 4 bases at V and 2 bases at J, with 15 bases between. Germline V gene data show CDR1 as SGDLS and CDR2 as YYNGEE. The CDR3 DNA is TGTGCCAGCAGCCCCTATACGAGTCCGAACTATGGCTACACCTTC. It is translated as CASSPYTSPNYGYTF. Complete variable domain (other parts from reference TRBV9 and TRBJ1-2): DSGVTQTPKHLITATGQRVTLRCSPRSGDLSVYWYQQSLDQGLQFLIQYYNGEERAKGNILERFSAQQFPDLHSELNLSSLELGDSALYFCASSPYTSPNYGYTFGSGTRLTVV.

The V and J genes are TRBV2 and TRBJ1-2; tentative D call: TRBD1 (5 bases). The germline V and J ends were trimmed by 7 bases and 8 bases, with 20 bases remaining between them. The length of the CDR3 is 14 residues. In germline, CDR1 is SNHLY, CDR2 FYNNEI. The CDR3: CASNGAGITMGYTF. DNA for the CDR3: TGTGCCAGCAATGGGGCAGGAATAACCATGGGCTACACCTTC.

The chain couples TRBV14 to TRBJ1-2; no firm D call. The CDR3 covers 13 residues. The germline V gene encodes CDR1 SGHDN and CDR2 FVKESK. V lost 4 bases and J lost 8, with 14 bases in between. The CDR3 DNA reads TGTGCCAGCAGCCGTCTAAGGACGCGAGGCTACACCTTC. Translation: CASSRLRTRGYTF.

This chain connects TRBV7-2 to TRBJ1-5; possibly TRBD1 for D (6 bases). CDR1 SGHTA and CDR2 FQGNSA come from the germline V gene. Trimming removed 4 bases from V and 6 bases from J, with 13 bases in between. The CDR3 is 14 residues long. Here the CDR3 reads CASSSQTGGQPQHF. In DNA, the CDR3 is TGTGCCAGCAGCTCCCAGACAGGCGGTCAGCCCCAGCATTTT.

On this clonotype itself: The junction differs from germline at one of its ends, possibly a read error. J is TRBJ1-2 and V is TRBV7-9; D gene uncertain. CDR3 length equals 15 residues. CDR1 SEHNR and CDR2 FQNEAQ come from the germline V gene (reference sequence). The CDR3 bases are TGCGCCAGCAGCCAAGAGCGGAGAGCTAACTATGGCTACACCTTC. Translation gives CASSQERRANYGYTF.

This clonotype was seen only a few times. The chain uses TRBV27 and TRBJ1-2; 8 nucleotides match TRBD1. Germline V CDR1 and CDR2: MNHEY, SMNVEV (reference sequence). Trimming removed 0 bases from V and 4 bases from J; junction bases left unmatched: 4. CDR3 length equals 15 residues. CDR3 region: CASSLSYGQGYGYTF. The CDR3 coding sequence is TGTGCCAGCAGTTTATCTTACGGACAGGGCTATGGCTACACCTTC.

In this sample, this clonotype turned up a few times. This rearrangement joins TRBV20-1 to TRBJ1-5; maybe TRBD1 (5 bases). The V and J ends lost 3 bases and 7 bases respectively, with 13 bases between them. From germline, CDR1 is DFQATT and CDR2 SNEGSKA (reference sequence). The CDR3 has 13 amino acids. The CDR3 is CSASIGTGQPQHF. CDR3 nucleotide sequence: TGCAGTGCTAGTATTGGGACCGGCCAGCCCCAGCATTTT.

This clonotype was observed at least ten times. The chain joins TRBV28 to TRBJ1-1; no firm D call. The germline V gene encodes CDR1 MDHEN and CDR2 SYDVKM. With 9 bases removed from V and 0 bases from J, the gap between germline ends came to 11 bases. The CDR3 is 13 amino acids. This CDR3 is CASSSGLNTEAFF. DNA for the CDR3: TGTGCCAGTAGTAGTGGTTTGAACACTGAAGCTTTCTTT.

V usage is TRBV18 and J usage is TRBJ2-7, with TRBD2 matching over 8 bases. V lost 3 bases and J lost 2; bases outside the gene matches: 6. Germline V gene sequence: CDR1 KGHSH, CDR2 LQKENI. CDR3 length: 15 residues. CDR3 bases: TGTGCCAGCTCACCTACTAGCGGTTTACCCTACGAGCAGTACTTC. Translated: CASSPTSGLPYEQYF.

The rearrangement uses TRBV2 and TRBJ2-5; 10 positions match TRBD1. The CDR3 length is 16 residues. Germline-derived CDR1 and CDR2 are SNHLY and FYNNEI. Trimming removed 5 bases from V and 1 base from J; junction bases left unmatched: 7. The CDR3 loop reads CASSPLTGGRQETQYF. For the CDR3, the DNA is TGTGCCAGCAGTCCTTTGACAGGGGGCCGCCAAGAGACCCAGTACTTC.

This clonotype was seen just once. The chain is built from TRBV11-2 and TRBJ1-4; D unresolved. Trimming removed 5 bases from V and 5 bases from J, with 15 bases in between. The CDR3 length is 15 residues. Germline loops: CDR1 SGHAT, CDR2 FQNNGV. The CDR3 DNA sequence: TGTGCCAGCAGCCTCCGGTCCAGGTCAAATGAAAAACTGTTTTTT. It is translated as CASSLRSRSNEKLFF.

This chain uses TRBV28 with TRBJ2-5, with D possibly TRBD1 on 6 matching bases. Germline V gene data show CDR1 as MDHEN and CDR2 as SYDVKM. Trimming left V 6 bases short and J 3 bases short, with 17 bases between. The CDR3 consists of 15 residues. The CDR3 is CASSSEDSPKETQYF. In DNA form, the CDR3 reads TGTGCCAGCAGCTCGGAGGACAGTCCCAAAGAGACCCAGTACTTC.

This chain joins TRBV2 and TRBJ2-2; no clear D gene. With 11 bases removed from V and 1 base from J, the gap between germline ends came to 8 bases. CDR1 is SNHLY and CDR2 is FYNNEI in the germline V gene. The CDR3 is made up of 12 amino acids. CDR3 residues: CAGKVNTGELFF. In DNA, the CDR3 is TGTGCCGGCAAGGTGAACACCGGGGAGCTGTTTTTT.

This clonotype was detected ten times or more. The chain joins TRBV20-1 to TRBJ1-6; no reliable D call. Germline assignment: CDR1 DFQATT and CDR2 SNEGSKA (reference sequence). Trimming left V 5 bases short and J 7 bases short, with 18 bases between. The CDR3 has 15 residues. The CDR3 nucleotides read TGCAGTGCTCCTCCCGTCATCGGCAGCAATTCACCCCTCCACTTT. Amino acids: CSAPPVIGSNSPLHF.

V usage is TRBV29-1 and J usage is TRBJ1-2, with 9 bases aligning to TRBD1. The ends lost 4 bases at V and 8 bases at J; junction bases unmatched: 11. The CDR3 totals 14 residues. Germline CDR1 reads SQVTM; CDR2 reads ANQGSEA. CDR3 loop: CSVGGGQGLQGYTF. The CDR3 bases are TGCAGCGTTGGCGGGGGACAGGGACTACAGGGCTACACCTTC.

Turning to this clonotype: This CDR3 is missing its conserved last phenylalanine or tryptophan, likely due to a read error. The DNA is left out, because the CDR3 cannot be placed on it with certainty; the CDR3 is given as TCRdb lists it. This sequence joins TRBV20-1 and TRBJ1-6. Germline V gene lookup returns CDR1 DFQATT and CDR2 SNEGSKA (reference sequence). Both ends counted, the CDR3 spans 10 residues. The CDR3 loop reads CSAIESLYGR.

This clonotype was observed a few times. The V call is TRBV6-2 or TRBV6-3, the J call TRBJ2-7; D gene uncertain. The germline CDR1 and CDR2 sequences are MNHEY and SVGEGT. This CDR3 spans 12 amino acids. V lost 7 bases and J lost 6, with 13 bases in between. The CDR3 region has the DNA TGTGCCAGCACCCACGGCACGGGCGAGCAGTACTTC. Translation gives CASTHGTGEQYF.